This TCR beta chain was captured by sequencing in a study of cytomegalovirus exposure and HLA in healthy donors. Broader study findings: For cytomegalovirus status, the classifier reportedly gave diagnoses with high specificity and sensitivity. Presence/absence analyses rested on an assumption that sequencing depth was roughly uniform across donors.

It was with 60 Vbeta and 13 Jbeta primers that the PCR ran. The authors' processing: Among the unique TCR beta chains that a later analysis counted, 75 million to 85 million in all, 9.5 million to 11 million were shared. Libraries were prepared by immunoSEQ multiplex PCR; TCRdb keeps only in-frame clonotypes and omits some of them. D and trimming were read from the DNA, whereas the V and J calls and clone size are those reported in that table. Its table lists over 75,000 clones. In the case of this clone: The antigen is not known.

The clonotype originates from a man aged 45-60 years in good health and CMV-seronegative. The sequencing input was PBMCs.

CDR3 protein: CSVDRRGNSYNEQFF. The CDR3 coding sequence is TGCAGCGTTGACCGCAGGGGGAACTCCTACAATGAGCAGTTCTTC. The V gene is TRBV29-1, the J gene TRBJ2-1, with 7 bases lining up with TRBD1. J lost 0 bases, V lost 3 bases, and 5 bases had no gene match. Germline values: CDR1 SQVTM, CDR2 ANQGSEA. The CDR3 consists of 15 residues.